The entry that follows covers one TCR beta chain sequence. Measured with immunoSEQ multiplex PCR; TCRdb has only the in-frame clones, and not every one. The sample consists of about 330,000 clones, over 70% of them appearing once. The sample originates from a study of blood T cell repertoires in COVID-19. The CDR3 contains 14 residues. The J segment lost 2 bases and the V segment lost 7 bases, leaving 7 bases of the junction unmatched. The germline CDR1 and CDR2 sequences are MNHEY and SMNVEV (reference sequence). This clonotype was obtained from a man aged 25-45 years who had recovered from COVID-19. The J gene is TRBJ2-7, the V gene TRBV27; 8 positions agree with TRBD1. The specimen was PBMCs or T cells enriched from blood (not recorded which). The CDR3 sequence is CASTPGGSTYEQYF. CDR3 bases: TGTGCCAGCACCCCAGGGGGCTCTACCTACGAGCAGTACTTC.